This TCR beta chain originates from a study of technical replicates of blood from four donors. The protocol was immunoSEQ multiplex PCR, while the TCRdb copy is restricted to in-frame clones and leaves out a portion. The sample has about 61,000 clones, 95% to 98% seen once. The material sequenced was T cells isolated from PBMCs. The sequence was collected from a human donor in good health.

DNA of the CDR3: TGTGCCAGCAGCTTGGGTGTAGCTAATGAAAAACTGTTTTTT. This encodes CASSLGVANEKLFF. The chain is built from TRBV5-6 and TRBJ1-4; D is unclear. Germline V gives CDR1 SGHDT, CDR2 YYEEEE. Trimming removed 0 bases at V and 3 bases at J, with 6 bases between. The CDR3 is made up of 14 amino acids.